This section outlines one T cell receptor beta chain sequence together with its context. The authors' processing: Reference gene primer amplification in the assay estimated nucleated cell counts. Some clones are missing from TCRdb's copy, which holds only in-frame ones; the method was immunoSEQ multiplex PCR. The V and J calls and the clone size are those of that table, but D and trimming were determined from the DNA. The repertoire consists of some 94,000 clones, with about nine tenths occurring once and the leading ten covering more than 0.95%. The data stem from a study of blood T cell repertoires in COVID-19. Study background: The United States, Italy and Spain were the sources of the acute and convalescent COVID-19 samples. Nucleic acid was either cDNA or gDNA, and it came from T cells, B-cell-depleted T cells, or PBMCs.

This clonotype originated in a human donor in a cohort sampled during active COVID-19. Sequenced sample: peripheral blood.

CDR3 protein: CATSDSREAFF. CDR3 DNA: TGTGCCACCAGTGATTCGCGTGAAGCTTTCTTT. The chain is built from TRBV24-1 and TRBJ1-1; D not resolved. From germline, CDR1 is KGHDR and CDR2 SFDVKD. V shed 2 bases and J shed 7 bases, with 4 bases lying between them. The CDR3 runs 11 residues.